These 21 T cell receptor beta chains were sequenced from one sample in a study of T cells in Graves' hyperthyroidism and ophthalmopathy. Researchers amplified the TCR beta CDR3 regions from RNA transcripts. Using the HTBI primer set, a first-round RT-PCR was run on the TCR CDR3. Using its own MiXCR run on the multiplex PCR reads, TCRdb lists one record per CDR3 protein. Here the sample spans roughly 500,000 distinct CDR3 sequences, more than 45% being singletons. Sequenced material: peripheral blood or thyroid tissue (not recorded which). The source of these receptors is an adult woman with Graves' disease, either hyperthyroidism or ophthalmopathy (not recorded which).

A word on this clonotype: At one boundary the junction diverges from the germline segment, which might be a read error. This rearrangement joins TRBV12-3 or TRBV12-4 to TRBJ1-2; D unclear. This CDR3 has 15 amino acids. The CDR3: CAISATAGIVFGYTF. The CDR3 coding sequence is TGTGCCATCAGTGCAACAGCCGGGATCGTGTTTGGCTACACCTTC.

The chain uses TRBV5-4 and TRBJ1-1; TRBD1 matches 8 bases. Germline V gene data show CDR1 as SGHNT and CDR2 as YYREEE (reference sequence). The CDR3 extends over 15 amino acids. The junction had 9 bases not matched to a gene; V was cut back by 4 bases and J by 4 bases. Here the CDR3 DNA reads TGTGCCAGCAGCCCAGGGGGCCAGGGTTTCACTGAAGCTTTCTTT. Protein product: CASSPGGQGFTEAFF.

This chain uses TRBV7-2 with TRBJ2-5, with D perhaps TRBD1 (6 bases). The V and J ends lost 3 bases and 5 bases respectively, with 13 bases between them. The CDR3 is 14 residues long. Germline loops: CDR1 SGHTA, CDR2 FQGNSA. The CDR3 sequence: CASSLEITGETQYF. CDR3 coding DNA: TGTGCCAGCAGCTTGGAAATAACAGGGGAGACCCAGTACTTC.

This rearrangement joins TRBV20-1 to TRBJ2-6, with D perhaps matching TRBD1 (6 bases). Deletions cut 5 bases from V and 0 bases from J, with 11 bases between. The CDR3 loop spans 15 amino acids. Germline values: CDR1 DFQATT, CDR2 SNEGSKA (reference sequence). This CDR3 is CSAHRGYSGANVLTF. The DNA for the CDR3 is TGCAGTGCTCATAGGGGGTACTCTGGGGCCAACGTCCTGACTTTC.

This clonotype was found many times. The chain carries TRBV5-8 and TRBJ2-5; TRBD2 agrees at 7 bases. Per germline, CDR1 SGHTS and CDR2 YDEGEE. The CDR3 extends over 14 amino acids. J lost 4 bases, V lost 2 bases, and 5 bases had no gene match. The CDR3 reads CASSFAGAAETQYF. Here the CDR3 DNA reads TGTGCCAGCAGCTTTGCGGGAGCTGCAGAGACCCAGTACTTC.

This clonotype has at least ten counts. CDR3 region: CASSSEALATQYF. CDR3 bases: TGTGCCAGCAGCTCCGAGGCGCTGGCAACCCAGTACTTC. The chain recombines TRBV7-9 with TRBJ2-5; D uncertain. The CDR3 runs 13 residues. Germline V lookup: CDR1 SEHNR, CDR2 FQNEAQ (reference sequence). Trimming pared 4 bases from V and 8 bases from J, leaving 14 bases between. The whole variable domain, filled in from reference TRBV7-9 and TRBJ2-5, reads DTGVSQNPRHKITKRGQNVTFRCDPISEHNRLYWYRQTLGQGPEFLTYFQNEAQLEKSRLLSDRFSAERPKGSFSTLEIQRTEQGDSAMYLCASSSEALATQYFGPGTRLLVL.

The rearrangement joins TRBV7-6 to TRBJ1-2; 9 bases match TRBD1. The CDR3 has 13 amino acids. V shed 5 bases and J 10 bases; nucleotides not matched to a gene: 8. The germline CDR1 and CDR2 sequences are SGHVS and FNYEAQ. For the CDR3, the DNA is TGTGCCAGCAGCCGTACTTGGACAGGGGCCTACACCTTC. Translated: CASSRTWTGAYTF.

A word on this clonotype: One junction end disagrees with the germline gene, perhaps due to a read error. The rearrangement uses TRBV15 and TRBJ1-2; D possibly corresponds to TRBD1 (6 bases). The CDR3 extends over 15 amino acids. Germline lookup yields CDR1 LNHNV and CDR2 YYDKDF (reference sequence). This chain's CDR3 is CAASSEPGGLYGYTF. The CDR3, as DNA: TGTGCCGCCAGCAGTGAGCCCGGGGGCCTCTATGGCTACACCTTC.

The CDR3 sequence: CASSFYPSLGYTF. The CDR3, as DNA: TGCGCCAGCAGCTTCTACCCAAGTCTCGGCTACACCTTC. This sequence joins TRBV5-1 and TRBJ1-2; no reliable D call. Germline lookup yields CDR1 SGHRS and CDR2 YFSETQ. Trimming left V 2 bases short and J 8 bases short, with 13 bases between. This CDR3 is 13 amino acids long. Looking up the rest from reference TRBV5-1 and TRBJ1-2 gives the full variable domain: KAGVTQTPRYLIKTRGQQVTLSCSPISGHRSVSWYQQTPGQGLQFLFEYFSETQRNKGNFPGRFSGRQFSNSRSEMNVSTLELGDSALYLCASSFYPSLGYTFGSGTRLTVV.

The chain carries TRBV6-2 or TRBV6-3 and TRBJ2-7; 11 bases agree with TRBD2. Germline V CDR1 and CDR2: MNHEY, SVGEGT. J lost 5 bases, V lost 7 bases, and 4 bases had no gene match. The length of the CDR3 is 13 residues. The CDR3 reads CASKLAGEDEQYF. The DNA of the CDR3 is TGTGCCAGCAAACTAGCGGGAGAAGACGAGCAGTACTTC.

This clonotype has at least ten counts. CDR3 residues: CASSSPRGENTEAFF. The CDR3 region has the DNA TGTGCCAGCAGCTCGCCTCGCGGGGAGAACACTGAAGCTTTCTTT. The chain uses TRBV11-2 and TRBJ1-1, with no clear D. Per the germline V gene, CDR1 is SGHAT and CDR2 is FQNNGV. V shed 4 bases and J shed 1 base, with 13 bases lying between them. The CDR3 consists of 15 residues.

J is TRBJ1-6 and V is TRBV10-3, with D uncertain. V was shortened by 0 bases and J by 7 bases, with 10 bases between the two germline ends. CDR3 length: 15 amino acids. The V gene's germline CDR1 is ENHRY and CDR2 SYGVKD. The CDR3 bases are TGTGCCATCAGTGAGTCATGGGGAAGGAATTCACCCCTCCACTTT. Protein: CAISESWGRNSPLHF.

The rearrangement links TRBV3-1 to TRBJ2-5; D possibly matches TRBD1 or TRBD2 (6 bases each). V was trimmed by 1 base and J by 4 bases, leaving 10 bases between them. The length of the CDR3 is 14 residues. The germline V gene encodes CDR1 LGHDT and CDR2 YNNKEL (reference sequence). The CDR3 here is CASSQVGGIETQYF. The CDR3 DNA sequence: TGTGCCAGCAGCCAAGTCGGGGGCATAGAGACCCAGTACTTC.

The rearrangement joins TRBV14 to TRBJ2-6, with TRBD1 as a possible D gene (6 bases). V was shortened by 3 bases and J by 6 bases, with 12 bases between the two germline ends. This CDR3 comprises 15 residues. The germline V gene has CDR1 SGHDN and CDR2 FVKESK. CDR3 residues: CASSQWAGEANVLTF. The CDR3 DNA is TGTGCCAGCAGCCAGTGGGCAGGGGAGGCCAACGTCCTGACTTTC.

This chain joins TRBV4-1 and TRBJ1-3; no clear D gene. The germline V gene encodes CDR1 MGHRA and CDR2 YSYEKL. The CDR3 spans 14 residues. V was shortened by 6 bases and J by 0 bases, with 9 bases between the two germline ends. CDR3 region: CASSRTDSGNTIYF. CDR3 nucleotides: TGCGCCAGCAGTCGGACGGACTCTGGAAACACCATATATTTT.

This clonotype was observed at least ten times. This chain links TRBV19 with TRBJ2-7; weak D call: TRBD2 (5 bases). CDR3 length equals 13 residues. In germline, CDR1 is LNHDA, CDR2 SQIVND (reference sequence). V shed 3 bases and J shed 2 bases, with 8 bases lying between them. In DNA, the CDR3 is TGTGCCAGTAGTATGAAGGGAGCCTACGAGCAGTACTTC. Amino acids: CASSMKGAYEQYF.

In the case of this clonotype: A junction end diverges from the germline sequence, so it may reflect a read error. The chain links TRBV5-1 to TRBJ2-7; D is perhaps TRBD2 (5 bases). The germline V gene has CDR1 SGHRS and CDR2 YFSETQ. CDR3 size: 13 residues. In nucleotides, the CDR3 is TGCGCCAGCAGCTTCGACGGACCCGGGGAGCTGTACTTC. This codes for CASSFDGPGELYF.

This clonotype was detected many times. The chain links TRBV7-2 to TRBJ2-5; D not resolved. The CDR3 is made up of 13 amino acids. V was pared by 1 base and J by 9 bases, with 12 bases between. Germline loops: CDR1 SGHTA, CDR2 FQGNSA. CDR3 nucleotides: TGTGCCAGCAGCTTAGAGCCCCTCTTGGCCCAGTACTTC. It codes for CASSLEPLLAQYF.

This chain connects TRBV7-2 to TRBJ1-2; a weak D match, TRBD1 (6 bases). This CDR3 has 13 amino acids. The germline V and J ends were trimmed by 7 bases and 8 bases, with 17 bases remaining between them. Germline assignment: CDR1 SGHTA and CDR2 FQGNSA. CDR3 coding DNA: TGTGCCAGCACCGTAGGGGGGACCGGAGGCTACACCTTC. This translates into CASTVGGTGGYTF.

This clonotype was counted at least ten times. V gene TRBV20-1 combines with J gene TRBJ2-5, with 9 positions matching TRBD2. There are 18 residues in the CDR3. Unmatched junction bases numbered 12, after V lost 0 bases and J lost 1 base. CDR1 is DFQATT, CDR2 SNEGSKA, per germline (reference sequence). For the CDR3, the DNA is TGCAGTGCTAGAGACCCGTGGGGGCGGGAGGGCCGCCAAGAGACCCAGTACTTC. The encoded protein is CSARDPWGREGRQETQYF.

This chain links TRBV7-9 with TRBJ2-7; possible D gene TRBD2, 6 bases. V lost 6 bases and J 1 base, leaving 16 bases between the germline ends. Per the germline V gene, CDR1 is SEHNR and CDR2 is FQNEAQ (reference sequence). The CDR3 length is 15 residues. The chain's CDR3 is CASRTNSGGSYEQYF. In nucleotides, the CDR3 is TGTGCCAGCAGAACAAATTCCGGGGGATCCTACGAGCAGTACTTC.